This TCR beta chain was documented in a study of cytomegalovirus exposure and HLA in healthy donors. About the study: A prior study identified just under 120 million unique TCR beta sequences from some 200 million T cells.

The PCR used 60 Vbeta and 13 Jbeta primers. Here immunoSEQ multiplex PCR was the method, and the copy in TCRdb shows in-frame clones only, minus some. The table lists about 210,000 clones, approximately 80% of them singletons. Study outcomes and limitations: Later analysis demonstrated an association between a missense DCLRE1C variant and TCR beta V- and J-gene trimming.

Donors were ostensibly healthy at sampling, although undocumented immune exposures were probable. For this clone: Its matching antigen is unknown.

The V gene's germline CDR1 is LGHNA and CDR2 YSLEER. V was trimmed by 0 bases and J by 6 bases, leaving 8 bases between them. This CDR3 has 13 amino acids. This clonotype was sampled from a woman younger than 45 in good health and CMV-seropositive. This chain uses TRBV4-3 with TRBJ1-1; the D is unclear. What was sequenced was PBMCs. CDR3 amino acids: CASSQDSSAEAFF. The CDR3 nucleotides are TGCGCCAGCAGCCAAGATAGTTCCGCTGAAGCTTTCTTT.